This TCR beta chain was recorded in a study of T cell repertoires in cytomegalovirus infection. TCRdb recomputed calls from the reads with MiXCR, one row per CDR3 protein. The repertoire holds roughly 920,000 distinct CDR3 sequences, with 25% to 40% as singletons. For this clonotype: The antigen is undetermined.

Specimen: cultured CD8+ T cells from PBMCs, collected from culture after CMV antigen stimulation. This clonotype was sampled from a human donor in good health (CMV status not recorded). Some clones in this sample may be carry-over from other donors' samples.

CDR3 coding DNA: TGTGCCATCAGTACCACACCCAGGGGGACAGATACGCAGTATTTT. Translated: CAISTTPRGTDTQYF. The chain is built from TRBV10-3 and TRBJ2-3; 7 nucleotides match TRBD1. J lost 3 bases, V lost 5 bases, and 8 bases had no gene match. The CDR3 is 15 residues long. Per the germline V gene, CDR1 is ENHRY and CDR2 is SYGVKD.